This record concerns one T cell receptor (beta chain) sequence. As yet, its antigen is unknown. Data came from immunoSEQ multiplex PCR; TCRdb stores just in-frame clones and leaves some out. The table lists 98,000 or so clones, approximately 70% of them singletons. This sample stems from a study of shared clonotypes between healthy human individuals. V dropped 2 bases and J dropped 8 bases, with 13 bases sitting between them. The CDR3 consists of 13 residues. Per the germline V gene, CDR1 is SGHRS and CDR2 is YFSETQ. CD45RO+ cells plus CCR7-negative CD45RA+ TemRA cells formed CD8 memory. The study, taken as a whole, reports: The small donor group covered limited genetic and exposure diversity.

The rearrangement uses TRBV5-1 and TRBJ1-2; a possible D gene is TRBD1 (6 bases). This TCR was recovered from a woman between 25 and 40 years old in good health. Source material: memory CD8+ T cells sorted from blood. Noted subset: CD45RO+ cells pooled with CCR7-negative TemRA cells. The DNA for the CDR3 is TGCGCCAGCAGCTTAGGATGGGGGCGAGGCTACACCTTC. It encodes CASSLGWGRGYTF.